This passage covers 14 T cell receptor beta chains from one sample sequenced in a study of blood T cell repertoires in COVID-19. Profiled with immunoSEQ multiplex PCR; TCRdb holds only in-frame clones, not every one. The sample includes about 320,000 clones, about nine tenths of them seen just once. The source material was PBMCs or T cells enriched from blood (not recorded which). The receptors come from a man aged 55 to 70 who had recovered from COVID-19.

This chain uses TRBV11-3 with TRBJ2-1; 10 positions match TRBD2. The V segment lost 1 base and the J segment 5 bases; nucleotides outside the gene matches: 2. Germline V lookup: CDR1 SGHNT, CDR2 YENEEA. The CDR3 totals 15 residues. In DNA form, the CDR3 reads TGTGCCAGCAGCTTAGGTGGACTAGCGGACAATGAGCAGTTCTTC. Its translation: CASSLGGLADNEQFF.

The chain is built from TRBV5-1 and TRBJ1-2; possible D gene TRBD1, 5 bases. Germline CDR1 reads SGHRS; CDR2 reads YFSETQ. Trimming took off 0 bases at V and 4 bases at J, with 13 bases between the two ends. CDR3 size: 15 residues. This chain's CDR3 is CASSLAVGQGYGYTF. CDR3 DNA: TGCGCCAGCAGCTTGGCCGTAGGGCAGGGCTATGGCTACACCTTC.

V usage is TRBV6-5 and J usage is TRBJ2-7, with TRBD2 matching 9 bases. CDR3 length: 16 residues. Trimming removed 0 bases from V and 2 bases from J; junction bases left unmatched: 5. Germline V CDR1 and CDR2: MNHEY, SVGAGI. CDR3 region: CASSYSGAGGTYEQYF. The CDR3 nucleotides read TGTGCCAGCAGTTACTCAGGAGCGGGAGGAACCTACGAGCAGTACTTC.

The rearrangement uses TRBV24-1 and TRBJ2-7; TRBD1 is a possible D gene (6 bases). This CDR3 has 16 amino acids. The V and J ends lost 3 bases and 1 base respectively, with 15 bases between them. In germline, CDR1 is KGHDR, CDR2 SFDVKD. In DNA, the CDR3 is TGTGCCACCAGTGATGCCCCCGTGAGGGGGTCCTACGAGCAGTACTTC. It translates to CATSDAPVRGSYEQYF.

The chain links TRBV4-2 to TRBJ1-2, with 7 positions matching TRBD1. Trimming at V came to 1 base and at J to 5 bases, leaving 16 bases not matched to a gene. Germline CDR1 and CDR2: LGHNA and YNFKEQ. This CDR3 is 18 amino acids long. CDR3 nucleotide sequence: TGTGCCAGCAGCCAAGGGGGTGGGGGACAGCCGCCCGGGTATGGCTACACCTTC. Encoded protein: CASSQGGGGQPPGYGYTF.

This CDR3 is CASSLGQGRLGYTF. The CDR3 region has the DNA TGTGCCAGCAGCTTGGGACAGGGACGTTTGGGCTACACCTTC. The chain links TRBV7-8 to TRBJ1-2; TRBD1 matches at 9 bases. With 3 bases clipped from V and 8 bases from J, the junction kept 7 bases outside the gene matches. Per the germline V gene, CDR1 is SGHVS and CDR2 is FQNEAQ. The CDR3 sequence is 14 residues long.

This clone showed up just a few times. This chain connects TRBV1 to TRBJ1-1; TRBD1, the table's D call, lacks a check against the DNA. TRBV1 has pseudogene status. The CDR3 contains 16 residues. The CDR3 bases are TGCACCAGCAGCCTACCCAACAGGATCGCGAACACTGAAGCTTTCTTT. Its translation is CTSSLPNRIANTEAFF.

CDR3 DNA: TGTGCCAGCATGCGGTCAGGGGCCTCCTACGAGCAGTACTTC. The encoded protein is CASMRSGASYEQYF. This rearrangement joins TRBV28 to TRBJ2-7, with a possible D match to TRBD1 (6 bases). CDR1 is MDHEN and CDR2 is SYDVKM in the germline V gene. V shed 7 bases and J shed 0 bases, with 13 bases lying between them. The CDR3 is 14 residues long.

V usage is TRBV14 and J usage is TRBJ2-1; D unresolved. Trimming removed 5 bases at V and 2 bases at J, with 7 bases between. Germline CDR1 and CDR2: SGHDN and FVKESK. CDR3 length: 13 amino acids. Here the CDR3 DNA reads TGTGCCAGCAGCTTCAGGACCTACAATGAGCAGTTCTTC. Translation gives CASSFRTYNEQFF.

The V call is TRBV7-3, the J call TRBJ2-4; D might be TRBD1 (6 bases). This CDR3 comprises 13 residues. CDR1 SGHTA and CDR2 FQGTGA come from the germline V gene. V was shortened by 5 bases and J by 13 bases, with 18 bases between the two germline ends. The CDR3 spells CASSLNREGRQYF. The CDR3 DNA reads TGTGCCAGCAGCCTGAACAGGGAAGGACGACAGTACTTC.

The chain couples TRBV2 to TRBJ2-7, with a weak D call TRBD1 (5 bases). The CDR3 totals 14 residues. Trimming removed 6 bases from V and 5 bases from J, with 17 bases in between. From germline, CDR1 is SNHLY and CDR2 FYNNEI. The CDR3 DNA reads TGTGCCAGCAGGGAAAGCATACAGGTCAACGAGCAGTACTTC. Protein: CASRESIQVNEQYF.

The rearrangement links TRBV5-6 to TRBJ2-7, with a possible D match to TRBD1 (6 bases). The germline gives CDR1 SGHDT, CDR2 YYEEEE. The V end was cut by 4 bases, the J end by 4 bases, with 18 bases between. CDR3 length: 15 residues. CDR3 DNA: TGTGCCAGCAGCCCCCAGACAGGAGAGCTTTACGAGCAGTACTTC. Translating gives CASSPQTGELYEQYF.

The chain has TRBV6-5 and TRBJ2-3; no clear D gene. Trimming removed 8 bases from V and 1 base from J, with 10 bases in between. CDR3 size: 13 residues. Germline CDR1 is MNHEY and CDR2 is SVGAGI. The CDR3 DNA reads as TGTGCCAGCCTAAACCCGGGCACAGATACGCAGTATTTT. The encoded protein is CASLNPGTDTQYF.

Notes on this clone: Because the CDR3 is missing its conserved closing phenylalanine or tryptophan, this is likely a read error. No DNA is shown, since the ends of the CDR3 on it are uncertain; the CDR3 is the one TCRdb lists. V gene TRBV7-3 combines with J gene TRBJ2-6; the table's D gene call, TRBD1, was not cross checked with the DNA. CDR1 and CDR2 (germline): SGHTA, FQGTGA. Counting both end residues, the CDR3 totals 11 amino acids. The CDR3 protein is CASSQIPHRGK.